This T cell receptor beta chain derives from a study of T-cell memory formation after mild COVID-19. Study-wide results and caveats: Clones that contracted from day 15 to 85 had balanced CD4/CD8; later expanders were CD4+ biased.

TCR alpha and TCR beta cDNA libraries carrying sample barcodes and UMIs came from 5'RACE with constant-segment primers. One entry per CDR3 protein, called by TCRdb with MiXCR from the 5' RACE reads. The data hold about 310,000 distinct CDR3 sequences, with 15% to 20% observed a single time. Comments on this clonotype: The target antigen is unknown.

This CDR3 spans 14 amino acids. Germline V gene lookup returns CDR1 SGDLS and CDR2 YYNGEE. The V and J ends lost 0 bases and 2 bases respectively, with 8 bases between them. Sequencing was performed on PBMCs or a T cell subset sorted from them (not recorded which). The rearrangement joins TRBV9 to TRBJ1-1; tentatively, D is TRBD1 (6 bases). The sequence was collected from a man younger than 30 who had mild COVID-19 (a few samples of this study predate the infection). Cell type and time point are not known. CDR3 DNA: TGTGCCAGCAGCGTAGCGGGGGCCAACACTGAAGCTTTCTTT. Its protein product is CASSVAGANTEAFF. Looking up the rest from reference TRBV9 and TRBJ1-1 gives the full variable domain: DSGVTQTPKHLITATGQRVTLRCSPRSGDLSVYWYQQSLDQGLQFLIQYYNGEERAKGNILERFSAQQFPDLHSELNLSSLELGDSALYFCASSVAGANTEAFFGQGTRLTVV.